These 4 T cell receptor beta chains were all obtained from the same sample, sequenced in a study of blood T cells in healthy people across ages. A J-beta primer mix and a sample-barcoded 5' primer were used in a second PCR of about 7 to 12 cycles. TCRdb ran MiXCR on the 5' RACE reads and lists one entry per CDR3 protein. The sample consists of about 1.5 million distinct CDR3 sequences, around 40% of them appearing once. Specimen: blood. The receptors were gathered from a woman younger than 30 in good health.

On this clonotype itself: An end of the junction does not agree with germline; a read error may underlie this. V gene TRBV5-1 combines with J gene TRBJ2-5; TRBD1 might be the D (6 bases). The germline V gene has CDR1 SGHRS and CDR2 YFSETQ. CDR3 length: 14 amino acids. The CDR3 protein is CASSSGQNQETQYF. The DNA of the CDR3 is TGTGCCAGCAGCTCCGGACAGAACCAAGAGACCCAGTACTTC.

The V and J genes are TRBV4-1 and TRBJ1-1; D ambiguous. This CDR3 comprises 12 residues. The ends were cut back, 0 bases at V and 7 bases at J, with 6 bases in the middle. Looked up from germline, CDR1 is MGHRA and CDR2 is YSYEKL. The CDR3 is CASSQDFREAFF. The CDR3 region has the DNA TGCGCCAGCAGCCAAGATTTTCGTGAAGCTTTCTTT.

This clonotype was picked up one time. The chain uses TRBV20-1 and TRBJ2-5; D is possibly TRBD2 (5 bases). Germline CDR1 reads DFQATT; CDR2 reads SNEGSKA (reference sequence). The length of the CDR3 is 14 residues. Trimming stripped 5 bases from V and 11 bases from J, with 24 bases between. The CDR3 DNA sequence: TGCAGTGCTGGCCCCCGGAGGCGATACAATGAGCAGTACTTC. It specifies CSAGPRRRYNEQYF.

This chain uses TRBV6-6 with TRBJ1-2; the match to TRBD1 covers 7 bases. Germline V gene sequence: CDR1 MNHNY, CDR2 SVGAGI (reference sequence). The J segment lost 1 base and the V segment lost 5 bases, leaving 13 bases of the junction unmatched. The length of the CDR3 is 17 residues. CDR3 sequence (DNA): TGTGCCAGCAGTCCCCTAAACAGGGGAAGGTTTAACTATGGCTACACCTTC. Encoded protein: CASSPLNRGRFNYGYTF.